This T cell receptor (beta chain) derives from a study of human thymus T cells. Repertoires were generated with immunoSEQ multiplex PCR, while TCRdb's copy carries only in-frame clones and drops some. The repertoire consists of roughly 77,000 clones, with around 95% occurring once and the leading ten covering around 0.034%. V lost 6 bases and J 4 bases, leaving 19 bases between the germline ends. Per germline, CDR1 MDHEN and CDR2 SYDVKM. The CDR3 is 16 residues long. With respect to this clone: Its antigen is currently unknown.

It was from resections taken during corrective heart surgery that the thymus tissue came. Each of the donors was a healthy Finnish infant who was undergoing open corrective cardiac surgery for congenital heart defects. Study outcomes and limitations: Apparent skewing of V and J gene usage characterized both thymic and blood repertoires. Related work found strong thymic repertoire overlap between unrelated individuals.

This sequence was found in a girl under three years old with a congenital heart defect but otherwise immunologically healthy. What was sequenced was thymus tissue. The gene calls are TRBV28 and TRBJ1-3; D may be TRBD1 (5 bases). The CDR3 nucleotides are TGTGCCAGCAGCCTCACGTCTTCCGGGGCAGGAAACACCATATATTTT. It yields the protein CASSLTSSGAGNTIYF.